This T cell receptor (beta chain) is drawn from a study of T cell repertoires in cytomegalovirus infection. Study context: Selected CMV epitopes included recently identified HLA-C-restricted ones as well as well-studied HLA-B-restricted ones.

The length of the CDR3 is 16 residues. J gave up 6 bases and V 5 bases, and 9 bases lay outside the gene matches. CDR1 and CDR2 from the germline V gene are SNHLY and FYNNEI. Points on this clonotype: The antigen remains unidentified.

TCRdb called the reads again in MiXCR, with one record for every CDR3 protein. Of just under 500,000 distinct CDR3 sequences in the sample, 30% to 35% were seen once. This receptor was taken from a human donor in good health (CMV status not recorded). Some clones in this sample may be carry-over from other donors' samples. The sequencing used cultured PBMCs, collected from culture after CMV antigen stimulation. V usage is TRBV2 and J usage is TRBJ2-1; the match to TRBD2 covers 11 bases. CDR3: CASSPRLAGWGNEQFF. The CDR3 nucleotides read TGTGCCAGCAGTCCCAGACTAGCGGGATGGGGCAATGAGCAGTTCTTC.